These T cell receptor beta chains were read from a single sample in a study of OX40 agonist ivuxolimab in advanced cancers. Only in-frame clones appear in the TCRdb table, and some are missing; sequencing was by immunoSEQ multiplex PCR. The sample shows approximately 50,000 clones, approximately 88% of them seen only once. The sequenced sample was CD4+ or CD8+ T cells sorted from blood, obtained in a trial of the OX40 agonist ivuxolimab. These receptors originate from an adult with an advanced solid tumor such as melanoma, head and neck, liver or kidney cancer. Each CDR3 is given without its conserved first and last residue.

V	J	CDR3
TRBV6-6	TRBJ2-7	AISGLAGTNEQY
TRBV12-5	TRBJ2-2	ASGLDAGKEGELF
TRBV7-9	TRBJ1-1	ASSAGPWAYTEAF
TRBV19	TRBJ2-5	ASSHPGQGQETQY
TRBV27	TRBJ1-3	ASSPDRSGNTIY
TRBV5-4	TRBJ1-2	ASSLVAGNYGYT
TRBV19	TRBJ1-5	ASSITGRQPQH
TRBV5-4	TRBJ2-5	ASSLYAGGQETQY
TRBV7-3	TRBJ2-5	ASSARQGMRETQY
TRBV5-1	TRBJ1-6	ASSLRTGQSGSPLH
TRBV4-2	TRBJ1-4	ASSHQNRGDDEKLF
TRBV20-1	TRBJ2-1	SASYAPEQF
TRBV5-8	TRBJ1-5	ASRIGGSQPQH
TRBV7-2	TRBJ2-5	ASSRDGGKIQY